This T cell receptor (beta chain) was captured by sequencing in a study of blood T cells in healthy people across ages. The donors, aged roughly 6 to 100, were healthy Caucasians from Russia. Comments on this clonotype: Its antigen remains unidentified.

The germline V gene encodes CDR1 MGHRA and CDR2 YSYEKL. Deletions cut 3 bases from V and 11 bases from J, with 28 bases between. The CDR3 has 17 residues. Findings and caveats of the study: With age, beta diversity per million T cells declined roughly linearly, significantly by over 35.

For the second PCR, which ran for 7 to 11 cycles, a sample-barcoded 5' primer and a J-beta primer mix were used. TCRdb processed the 5' RACE reads anew with MiXCR; each CDR3 protein has one entry. The repertoire consists of roughly 680,000 distinct CDR3 sequences, with about 50% occurring once and the leading ten covering about 13%. This sequence was found in a woman of 80 years or more in good health. Sequencing input: blood. The chain uses TRBV4-1 and TRBJ2-5; D is possibly TRBD1 (6 bases). CDR3 nucleotides: TGCGCCAGCAGCCAGGACCGGAAGGGACACTCCTACAATGAGCAGTACTTC. Translating gives CASSQDRKGHSYNEQYF.